This is a list of T cell receptor beta chains from one sample in a study of T cell responses to AZD1222 COVID-19 vaccine. Profiled with immunoSEQ multiplex PCR; TCRdb holds only in-frame clones, not every one. Here the sample spans fewer than 130,000 clones, around 94% being singletons. The source was peripheral blood, collected on day 0 of AZD1222 vaccination. These receptors all stem from an adult in good health. CDR3s leave out the opening cysteine and the closing phenylalanine or tryptophan.

cdr3_length v_call cdr3_aa
10 TRBV5-5 ASSPRTYGYT
13 TRBV6-5 ASSRSQGDSEKLF
16 TRBV25-1 ASSLSRGRVPHNSPLH
9 TRBV5-1 ASSLQGQEY
12 TRBV19 ASSINFGPYEQY
14 TRBV5-1 ASSHGLNLGTGELF
12 TRBV7-8 ASSLEVRGTEAF
11 TRBV11-3 ASSFRELYGYT
12 TRBV19 ASSWRALNEKLF
13 TRBV15 ATSPRDRGHEKLF
12 TRBV6-5 ASRWGGYNTEAF
10 TRBV10-2 ASGDSGEKLF
13 TRBV5-8 ASSLGPESGNTIY
15 TRBV11-3 ASSDGPTSSYNSPLH
13 TRBV7-9 ASSLGAAPNEKLF
12 TRBV9 ASSATGGSSEAF
14 TRBV5-1 ASSLGGTSSGNTIY